This T cell receptor (beta chain) was identified during a study of T-cell memory formation after mild COVID-19. Study overall: Largely donor-specific TCR clusters were found.

As regards this clonotype: No antigen is known for it.

Study observations and caveats: From day 15 to 85, contracting clones were balanced between CD4 and CD8, whereas later expanders leaned toward CD4+. There were some responding clones in pre-infection memory, which suggested that cross-reactive memory had joined.

One entry per CDR3 protein, called by TCRdb with MiXCR from the 5' RACE reads. The sample yields under 450,000 distinct CDR3 sequences, around an eighth seen once. Trimming took 6 bases from V and 5 from J, leaving 13 bases between them. Looked up from germline, CDR1 is SEHNR and CDR2 is FQNEAQ (reference sequence). This CDR3 has 13 residues. The sequence was obtained from a man between 18 and 35 years old who had mild COVID-19 (a few samples of this study predate the infection). Cell type and time point are not known. J is TRBJ2-5 and V is TRBV7-9, with D possibly being TRBD1 or TRBD2 (5 bases each). Material: PBMCs or a T cell subset sorted from them (not recorded which). DNA of the CDR3: TGTGCCAGCAGGTCGAGGGGACGGGAGACCCAGTACTTC. As protein: CASRSRGRETQYF.